A single sample gave rise to the 11 T cell receptor beta chains below, sequenced in a study of blood T cell repertoires in COVID-19. Here immunoSEQ multiplex PCR was the method, and the copy in TCRdb shows in-frame clones only, minus some. The table lists 160,000 or so clones, around 84% of them singletons, with roughly 5.4% in the top ten. Sequenced input: peripheral blood. These receptors originate from a woman in her forties or fifties with COVID-19, enrolled during active disease.

The chain employs TRBV9 and TRBJ2-5; the match to TRBD1 covers 10 bases. Germline V gene data show CDR1 as SGDLS and CDR2 as YYNGEE. J lost 5 bases, V lost 3 bases, and 1 base had no gene match. The CDR3 totals 13 residues. The DNA of the CDR3 is TGTGCCAGCAGCGGACAGGGGGCGGAGACCCAGTACTTC. Translated: CASSGQGAETQYF.

The chain links TRBV7-3 to TRBJ2-1; D possibly corresponds to TRBD2 (7 bases). V lost 0 bases and J lost 0, with 12 bases in between. The CDR3 consists of 17 residues. Per the germline V gene, CDR1 is SGHTA and CDR2 is FQGTGA. The CDR3 region is CASSLTGGGASYNEQFF. In DNA, the CDR3 is TGTGCCAGCAGCTTAACGGGAGGGGGGGCCTCCTACAATGAGCAGTTCTTC.

The sample holds a few counts of this clone. The chain links TRBV6-5 to TRBJ2-4, with D tentatively TRBD2 (6 bases). V shed 4 bases and J shed 5 bases, with 18 bases lying between them. In germline, CDR1 is MNHEY, CDR2 SVGAGI. This CDR3 has 16 amino acids. This CDR3 is CASSFQPVGGENIQYF. CDR3 DNA sequence: TGTGCCAGCAGTTTTCAGCCCGTCGGAGGGGAAAACATTCAGTACTTC.

V and J are TRBV5-1 and TRBJ1-1, with D possibly TRBD1 on 5 matching bases. This CDR3 is built from 17 residues. Germline lookup yields CDR1 SGHRS and CDR2 YFSETQ. The ends were cut back, 5 bases at V and 5 bases at J, with 25 bases in the middle. This chain's CDR3 is CASRLNSRDFPNTEAFF. The CDR3 region has the DNA TGCGCCAGCAGACTGAATTCCCGGGACTTCCCTAATACTGAAGCTTTCTTT.

The CDR3 nucleotides read TGTGCCAGCAGCCCATTGACAGGGACTAACTATGGCTACACCTTC. Its translation: CASSPLTGTNYGYTF. The chain carries TRBV5-6 and TRBJ1-2, with 7 bases lining up with TRBD1. This CDR3 region has 15 residues. Germline-derived CDR1 and CDR2 are SGHDT and YYEEEE. Unmatched junction bases numbered 6, after V lost 4 bases and J lost 0 bases.

The chain uses TRBV4-1 and TRBJ2-2; TRBD1 agrees at 7 bases. This CDR3 spans 15 amino acids. J gave up 2 bases and V 2 bases, and 2 bases lay outside the gene matches. CDR1 MGHRA and CDR2 YSYEKL come from the germline V gene. The CDR3 DNA is TGCGCCAGCAGCCAAACAGGGGTTAACACCGGGGAGCTGTTTTTT. Translated: CASSQTGVNTGELFF.

This clone appeared a single time. The chain combines TRBV5-1 with TRBJ2-1, with 12 bases identical to TRBD1. Germline CDR1 reads SGHRS; CDR2 reads YFSETQ. Trimming took 0 bases from V and 15 from J; bases not matched to a gene: 16. This CDR3 spans 17 amino acids. CDR3 region: CASSLDGTGGGLISWFF. CDR3 coding DNA: TGCGCCAGCAGCTTGGACGGGACAGGGGGCGGTCTGATAAGCTGGTTCTTC.

The genes are TRBV4-1 and TRBJ1-1; TRBD1 agrees at 7 bases. The CDR3 totals 18 residues. Germline V gene lookup returns CDR1 MGHRA and CDR2 YSYEKL. The V segment lost 2 bases and the J segment 1 base; nucleotides outside the gene matches: 13. The CDR3, as DNA: TGCGCCAGCAGCCAATTAGGGGGCTACGGGTTTTCGAACACTGAAGCTTTCTTT. This gives the protein CASSQLGGYGFSNTEAFF.

The sample holds a few counts of this clone. The chain carries TRBV2 and TRBJ1-6; D call uncertain. With 4 bases removed from V and 4 bases from J, the gap between germline ends came to 8 bases. Germline CDR1 and CDR2: SNHLY and FYNNEI. CDR3 length: 14 residues. The DNA for the CDR3 is TGTGCCAGCAGTGTGTTACAGTATAATTCACCCCTCCACTTT. It is translated as CASSVLQYNSPLHF.

The chain carries TRBV6-5 and TRBJ2-4; 12 positions match TRBD2. CDR1 and CDR2 from the germline V gene are MNHEY and SVGAGI. CDR3 length: 14 amino acids. The J segment lost 8 bases and the V segment lost 6 bases, leaving 5 bases of the junction unmatched. CDR3 region: CASRTSGGLDIQYF. In nucleotides, the CDR3 is TGTGCCAGCAGGACTAGCGGGGGCTTAGACATTCAGTACTTC.

The chain has TRBV14 and TRBJ2-2, with 7 bases matching TRBD2. V lost 4 bases to trimming and J lost 3 bases; unmatched junction nucleotides: 11. Germline lookup yields CDR1 SGHDN and CDR2 FVKESK. CDR3 length: 17 residues. In nucleotides, the CDR3 is TGTGCCAGCAGCCGCCTCGGCGGGGGTCGTTACACCGGGGAGCTGTTTTTT. Its protein is CASSRLGGGRYTGELFF.